Listed below are T cell receptor beta chains from one sample, sequenced in a study of OX40 agonist ivuxolimab in advanced cancers. The protocol was immunoSEQ multiplex PCR, while the TCRdb copy is restricted to in-frame clones and leaves out a portion. The sample lists over 35,000 clones; roughly nine tenths were seen once. The material was CD4+ or CD8+ T cells sorted from blood, obtained in a trial of the OX40 agonist ivuxolimab. Source of these receptors: an adult with an advanced solid tumor such as melanoma, head and neck, liver or kidney cancer. Each CDR3 is given with its conserved first and last residue. Each record gives: D gene, V gene, CDR3 length, J gene, clone size, CDR3 protein, CDR3 DNA. D genes are given only for firm matches. The size field is filled for only some rows; it gives once, few, many or a size class.

>NA|TRBV14|12|TRBJ2-1|NA
CASSLRGNEQFF
TGTGCCAGCAGCCTCCGGGGGAATGAGCAGTTCTTC
>NA|TRBV7-2|15|TRBJ2-5|NA
CASSWGGGDQETQYF
TGTGCCAGCAGCTGGGGGGGCGGAGACCAAGAGACCCAGTACTTC
>TRBD1|TRBV5-5|17|TRBJ1-2|once
CASSLDAGTGANYGYTF
TGTGCCAGCAGCTTGGACGCCGGGACAGGGGCTAACTATGGCTACACCTTC
>TRBD1|TRBV2|13|TRBJ1-2|few
CASSGDRVDGYTF
TGTGCCAGCAGCGGGGACAGGGTGGATGGCTACACCTTC
>NA|TRBV6-5|15|TRBJ1-2|NA
CASRDPRGTDYGYTF
TGTGCCAGCAGGGACCCCCGGGGCACTGACTATGGCTACACCTTC
>NA|TRBV30|12|TRBJ1-4|NA
CAWTAMGEKLFF
TGTGCCTGGACTGCTATGGGTGAAAAACTGTTTTTT
>TRBD1|TRBV2|16|TRBJ2-1|once
CASSDSGTGGYNEQFF
TGTGCCAGCAGTGACTCCGGGACAGGGGGCTACAATGAGCAGTTCTTC
>NA|TRBV4-1|15|TRBJ1-1|NA
CASSQGDITNTEAFF
TGCGCCAGCAGCCAGGGTGACATAACCAACACTGAAGCTTTCTTT
>NA|TRBV9|16|TRBJ2-7|few
CASSEGRRYKSYEQYF
TGTGCCAGCAGCGAGGGCCGGAGATATAAGTCCTACGAGCAGTACTTC
>NA|TRBV5-4|13|TRBJ1-1|NA
CASSSTLGLEAFF
TGTGCCAGCAGCTCTACCCTCGGCCTCGAAGCTTTCTTT
>TRBD2|TRBV29-1|14|TRBJ2-3|few
CSVAISGARDTQYF
TGCAGCGTTGCCATAAGCGGGGCGAGGGATACGCAGTATTTT
>TRBD2|TRBV7-2|15|TRBJ2-7|NA
CASSWDYAAAYEQYF
TGTGCCAGCAGTTGGGACTATGCAGCAGCCTACGAGCAGTACTTC
>TRBD1|TRBV6-1|15|TRBJ1-5|once
CASSSPDRGDQPQHF
TGTGCCAGCAGTTCACCGGACAGGGGCGACCAGCCCCAGCATTTT
>NA|TRBV7-2|15|TRBJ2-5|NA
CASSVPGHLKETQYF
TGTGCCAGCAGCGTACCGGGACACCTGAAAGAGACCCAGTACTTC
>TRBD1|TRBV19|14|TRBJ2-7|NA
CASSIATGLYEQYF
TGTGCCAGTAGTATCGCGACAGGGCTCTACGAGCAGTACTTC
>NA|TRBV2|14|TRBJ2-2|NA
CASGGQSNTGELFF
TGTGCCAGCGGGGGACAATCGAACACCGGGGAGCTGTTTTTT
>TRBD1|TRBV30|13|TRBJ2-7|NA
CAWSVRTGDEQYF
TGTGCCTGGAGTGTTAGGACAGGGGACGAGCAGTACTTC
>TRBD2|TRBV18|15|TRBJ2-7|NA
CASSPGLEPSYEQYF
TGTGCCAGCTCACCCGGACTAGAGCCCTCCTACGAGCAGTACTTC
>NA|TRBV6-6|15|TRBJ2-2|NA
CASSPQGTNTGELFF
TGTGCCAGCAGCCCACAGGGAACGAACACCGGGGAGCTGTTTTTT
>NA|TRBV5-6|16|TRBJ2-6|NA
CASSRTVPSGANVLTF
TGTGCCAGCAGCCGAACGGTACCTTCTGGGGCCAACGTCCTGACTTTC
>TRBD1|TRBV9|15|TRBJ1-2|NA
CASSVGQGANYGYTF
TGTGCCAGCAGCGTAGGACAGGGGGCAAACTATGGCTACACCTTC
>NA|TRBV11-2|15|TRBJ1-1|few
CASSLGFRGYTEAFF
TGTGCCAGCAGCTTAGGGTTTCGGGGGTACACTGAAGCTTTCTTT
>TRBD2|TRBV18|16|TRBJ2-3|NA
CASSPSLAGGADTQYF
TGTGCCAGCTCACCATCCCTAGCGGGAGGGGCAGATACGCAGTATTTT
>TRBD1|TRBV28|17|TRBJ2-3|NA
CASSSPWDRGLGDTQYF
TGTGCCAGCAGTTCACCCTGGGACAGGGGGCTCGGAGATACGCAGTATTTT
>NA|TRBV12-1|15|TRBJ1-5|NA
CASSLRDSPNQPQHF
TGTGCCAGCAGCCTCCGGGACAGTCCCAATCAGCCCCAGCATTTT
>NA|TRBV28|14|TRBJ1-1|NA
CASSLQGTNTEAFF
TGTGCCAGCAGTCTACAGGGTACTAACACTGAAGCTTTCTTT
>TRBD2|TRBV28|14|TRBJ2-3|NA
CASRYGPGGDTQYF
TGTGCCAGCAGATATGGACCGGGAGGAGATACGCAGTATTTT
>TRBD1|TRBV7-9|18|TRBJ2-2|NA
CASSLDAGGASGTGELFF
TGTGCCAGCAGCTTAGATGCAGGGGGCGCGTCGGGCACCGGGGAGCTGTTTTTT
>NA|TRBV4-1|13|TRBJ2-7|NA
CASSQEGIYEQYF
TGCGCCAGCAGCCAAGAAGGGATCTACGAGCAGTACTTC
>TRBD2|TRBV30|13|TRBJ2-4|once
CAWREGLAGIQYF
TGTGCCTGGAGAGAAGGACTAGCGGGAATTCAGTACTTC
>TRBD2|TRBV29-1|14|TRBJ2-3|NA
CSVEKAGGADTQYF
TGCAGCGTTGAGAAAGCGGGAGGGGCAGATACGCAGTATTTT
>TRBD1|TRBV28|13|TRBJ1-2|NA
CASSPDRAHGYTF
TGTGCCAGCAGTCCCGACAGGGCCCATGGCTACACCTTC
>NA|TRBV28|13|TRBJ2-7|NA
CASSFGGIYEQYF
TGTGCCAGCAGTTTTGGAGGTATCTACGAGCAGTACTTC
>TRBD1|TRBV5-5|15|TRBJ2-5|NA
CASSPWGDRDETQYF
TGTGCCAGCAGCCCGTGGGGGGACAGGGATGAGACCCAGTACTTC
>NA|TRBV7-3|13|TRBJ2-1|NA
CASSLFSGYEQFF
TGTGCCAGCAGCTTATTTTCAGGGTATGAGCAGTTCTTC